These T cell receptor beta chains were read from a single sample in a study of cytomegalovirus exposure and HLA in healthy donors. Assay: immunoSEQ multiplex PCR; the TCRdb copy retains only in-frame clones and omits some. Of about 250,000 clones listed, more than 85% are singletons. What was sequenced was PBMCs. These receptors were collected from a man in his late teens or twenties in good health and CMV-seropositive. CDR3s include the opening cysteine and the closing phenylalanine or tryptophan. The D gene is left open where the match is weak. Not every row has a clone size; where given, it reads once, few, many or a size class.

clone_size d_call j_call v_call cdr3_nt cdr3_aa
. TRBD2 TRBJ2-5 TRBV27 TGTGCCAGCAGTTTAGGGCAGCTAGCGGGGCAAGAGACCCAGTACTTC CASSLGQLAGQETQYF
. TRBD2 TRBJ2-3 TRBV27 TGTGCCAGCAGTTTGGTGGGACTAGAGTCAGATACGCAGTATTTT CASSLVGLESDTQYF
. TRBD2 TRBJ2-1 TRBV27 TGTGCCAGCGGGGGGGCTAGCGGGAGTTTGGGCACCTACAATGAGCAGTTCTTC CASGGASGSLGTYNEQFF
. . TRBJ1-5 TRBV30 TGTGCCTGGAGTGTAGGAATTTCCGAGCCCAAGCATTTT CAWSVGISEPKHF
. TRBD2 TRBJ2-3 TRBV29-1 TGCAGCGTTGGGCGGGCGGGAGTCATCGATACGCAGTATTTT CSVGRAGVIDTQYF
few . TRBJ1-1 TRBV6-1 TGTGCCAGCATACTGGACATCATGAACACTGAAGCTTTCTTT CASILDIMNTEAFF
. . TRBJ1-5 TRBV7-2 TGTGCCAGCAGCTTACAGGGATTCAGCAATCAGCCCCAGCATTTT CASSLQGFSNQPQHF
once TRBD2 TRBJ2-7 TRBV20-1 TGCAGTGTCAGCGGGGAGTACGAGCAGTACTTC CSVSGEYEQYF
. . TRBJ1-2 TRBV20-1 TGCAGTGCCACGGTTAACTATGGCTACACCTTC CSATVNYGYTF
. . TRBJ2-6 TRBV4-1 TGCGCCAGCAGCATCAGGGGCTCTGGGGCCAACGTCCTGACTTTC CASSIRGSGANVLTF
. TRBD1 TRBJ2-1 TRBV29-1 TGCAGCGTCCCGGGACAGGGGTACAATGAGCAGTTCTTC CSVPGQGYNEQFF
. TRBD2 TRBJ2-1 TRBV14 TGTGCCAGCAGCCCTAGAGCGGGAGGTTACAATGAGCAGTTCTTC CASSPRAGGYNEQFF
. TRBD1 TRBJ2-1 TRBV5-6 TGTGCCAGCAGCTTCCGGGACAGCTCCTACAATGAGCAGTTCTTC CASSFRDSSYNEQFF
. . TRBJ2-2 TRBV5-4 TGTGCCAGCAGCTCCGGGACATCAAACACCGGGGAGCTGTTTTTT CASSSGTSNTGELFF
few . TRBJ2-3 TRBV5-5 TGTGCCAGCAGCTTGGCGCCGGGCGTAAGCACAGATACGCAGTATTTT CASSLAPGVSTDTQYF
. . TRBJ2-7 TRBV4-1 TGCGCCAGCAGCCAAGTTCTATCCTACGAGCAGTACTTC CASSQVLSYEQYF
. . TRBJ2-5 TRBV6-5 TGTGCCAGCAGCTACCAAGGGACCCAGTACTTC CASSYQGTQYF
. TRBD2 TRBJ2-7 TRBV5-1 TGCGCCAGCAGCTTGACTAGCGGGCTCTCCTACGAGCAGTACTTC CASSLTSGLSYEQYF
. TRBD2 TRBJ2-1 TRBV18 TGTGCCAGCTCACCAGGGGGACTAGCTGCCGGTGAGCAGTTCTTC CASSPGGLAAGEQFF
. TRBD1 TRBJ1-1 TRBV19 TGTGCCAGTAGTATCGGACAGGGGGCGCGGGTGAACACTGAAGCTTTCTTT CASSIGQGARVNTEAFF
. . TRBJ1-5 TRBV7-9 TGTGCCAGCAGCTTCGATTGGGTCAATCAGCCCCAGCATTTT CASSFDWVNQPQHF
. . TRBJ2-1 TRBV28 TGTGCCAGCAGTTTATCGGCAGTTAGCTCCTACAATGAGCAGTTCTTC CASSLSAVSSYNEQFF
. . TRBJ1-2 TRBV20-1 TGCAGTGCCAAGCGCTATGGCTACACCTTC CSAKRYGYTF
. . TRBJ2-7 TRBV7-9 TGTGCCAGCAGCCAATACTACGAGCAGTACTTC CASSQYYEQYF
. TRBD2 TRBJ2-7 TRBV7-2 TGTGCCAGCAGCCCCCATCTAGCGGGGTACGAGCAGTACTTC CASSPHLAGYEQYF
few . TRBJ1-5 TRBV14 TGTGCCAGCAGCCAAGGGTATCAGCCCCAGCATTTT CASSQGYQPQHF
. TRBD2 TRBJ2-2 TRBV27 TGTGCCAGCAGTTTAGTTCTAGCGGACACCGGGGAGCTGTTTTTT CASSLVLADTGELFF
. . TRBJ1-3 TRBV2 TGTGCCAGCAGTGATCAGGTCCTCTCTGGAAACACCATATATTTT CASSDQVLSGNTIYF
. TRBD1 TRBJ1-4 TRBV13 TGTGCCAGCAGCTGGACAGGGGAGGGGAATGAAAAACTGTTTTTT CASSWTGEGNEKLFF
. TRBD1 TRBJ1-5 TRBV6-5 TGTGCCAGCAGTTACTCGGCAGGGGGCCTTTCGCCCCAGCATTTT CASSYSAGGLSPQHF
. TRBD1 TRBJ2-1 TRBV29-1 TGCGTAATGGGGACAGGATACAATGAGCAGTTCTTC CVMGTGYNEQFF
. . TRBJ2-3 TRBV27 TGTGCCAGCAGTTACCCCGGACACCTTAGCACAGATACGCAGTATTTT CASSYPGHLSTDTQYF
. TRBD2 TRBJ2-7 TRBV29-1 TGCAGCGTTGAAACTAGCGGCCGCTACGAGCAGTACTTC CSVETSGRYEQYF
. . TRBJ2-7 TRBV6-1 TGTGCCAGCAGTGAACGCCTTTTGAGGGACTACGAGCAGTACTTC CASSERLLRDYEQYF
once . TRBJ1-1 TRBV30 TGTGCCTGTCACGGGACGTCGGGGACCACTGAAGCTTTCTTT CACHGTSGTTEAFF
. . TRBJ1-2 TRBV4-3 TGCGCCAGCAGCCAAGATCCTGACGGTAACTATGGCTACACCTTC CASSQDPDGNYGYTF
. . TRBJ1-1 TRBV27 TGTGCCAGCAGTAGGGGTGGGGCTGAAGCTTTCTTT CASSRGGAEAFF
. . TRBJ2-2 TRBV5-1 TGCGCCAGCAGCTTGGCCACAGGTACCACCGGGGAGCTGTTTTTT CASSLATGTTGELFF
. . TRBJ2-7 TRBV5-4 TGTGCCAGCAGCGGGGGCCTCGCCTACGAGCAGTACTTC CASSGGLAYEQYF
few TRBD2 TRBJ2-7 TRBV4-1 TGCGCCAGCAGCCGGAATAGCGGGGATTACGAGCAGTACTTC CASSRNSGDYEQYF
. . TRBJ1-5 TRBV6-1 TGTGCCAGCAGCGACCAGGGAACGGTGCAGCCCCAGCATTTT CASSDQGTVQPQHF
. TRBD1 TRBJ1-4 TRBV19 TGTGCCAGTAGGCCGGGACAGCTCATTGCAACTAATGAAAAACTGTTTTTT CASRPGQLIATNEKLFF
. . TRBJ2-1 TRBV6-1 TGTGCCAGCAGTGTATTATTCGGGGAACGATACAATGAGCAGTTCTTC CASSVLFGERYNEQFF
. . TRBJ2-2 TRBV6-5 TGTGCCAGCAGTTTCGAGCGGCCACCTGGAGGCGGGGAGCTGTTTTTT CASSFERPPGGGELFF